The 26 T cell receptor beta chains reported below all come from one sample, sequenced in a study of T cell responses to AZD1222 COVID-19 vaccine. Sequencing was performed with immunoSEQ multiplex PCR; in TCRdb, only in-frame clones are kept and a portion is missing. This sample carries 40,000 to 45,000 clones, about four fifths of them seen once, and the ten largest clones take about 22%. The input for sequencing was peripheral blood, taken 28 days after the second dose of the MenACWY control vaccine. Source of these receptors: an adult who received the MenACWY meningococcal vaccine as a control.

This clone was seen a few times. CDR3 nucleotides: TGTGCCAGCAGCCGGCCCTCGGGACAGAATAATTCACCCCTCCACTTT. Its protein product is CASSRPSGQNNSPLHF. The gene calls are TRBV5-4 and TRBJ1-6, with 7 bases fitting TRBD1. This CDR3 has 16 residues. The trim removed 4 bases at V and 5 bases at J, leaving 9 bases unmatched. The V gene's germline CDR1 is SGHNT and CDR2 YYREEE (reference sequence).

The rearrangement links TRBV19 to TRBJ2-1; 8 bases match TRBD2. V lost 5 bases and J lost 8; bases outside the gene matches: 5. Germline CDR1 and CDR2: LNHDA and SQIVND (reference sequence). The CDR3 totals 13 residues. CDR3 nucleotide sequence: TGTGCCAGTAGTTGGCGGGGGGAGGATGAGCAGTTCTTC. Translation gives CASSWRGEDEQFF.

The gene calls are TRBV3-1 (or the pseudogene TRBV3-2) and TRBJ2-1; possible D gene TRBD1, 5 bases. This CDR3 is 16 amino acids long. V lost 0 bases and J 8 bases, leaving 17 bases between the germline ends. CDR1 LGHDT and CDR2 YNNKEL come from the germline V gene (reference sequence). In DNA form, the CDR3 reads TGTGCCAGCAGCCAAGATCTTACCAGGGCTGGGTATGAGCAGTTCTTC. The encoded protein is CASSQDLTRAGYEQFF.

This clone occurred once. The J gene is TRBJ1-3, the V gene TRBV6-1, with D hard to call. The CDR3 consists of 16 residues. With 2 bases removed from V and 0 bases from J, the gap between germline ends came to 11 bases. The V gene's germline CDR1 is MNHNS and CDR2 SASEGT. DNA of the CDR3: TGTGCCAGCAGTGAATCCGGTTTCGTCTCTGGAAACACCATATATTTT. Translating gives CASSESGFVSGNTIYF.

The V gene is TRBV5-4, the J gene TRBJ2-2; perhaps TRBD2 as D (5 bases). Germline V gives CDR1 SGHNT, CDR2 YYREEE (reference sequence). The CDR3 consists of 12 residues. V dropped 2 bases and J dropped 8 bases, with 7 bases sitting between them. CDR3 in DNA: TGTGCCAGCAGCTTAGGACTGGGGGAGCTGTTTTTT. Its translation is CASSLGLGELFF.

The chain joins TRBV19 to TRBJ1-2; weak D call: TRBD1 (6 bases). The V end was cut by 5 bases, the J end by 1 base, with 14 bases between. Germline V gene sequence: CDR1 LNHDA, CDR2 SQIVND (reference sequence). The CDR3 loop spans 15 amino acids. The CDR3 DNA reads as TGTGCCAGTAGTTCCCGGGACACGGGTAACTATGGCTACACCTTC. Amino acids: CASSSRDTGNYGYTF.

J is TRBJ2-7 and V is TRBV4-1, with a weak D call TRBD2 (5 bases). The V gene's germline CDR1 is MGHRA and CDR2 YSYEKL. The CDR3 is made up of 15 amino acids. Trimming stripped 1 base from V and 3 bases from J, with 13 bases between. CDR3 sequence reads: CASSQGGLRDYEQYF. The CDR3 DNA follows: TGCGCCAGCAGCCAAGGCGGGCTGAGGGACTACGAGCAGTACTTC.

This sequence joins TRBV24-1 and TRBJ2-3, with D perhaps TRBD1 (6 bases). CDR1 is KGHDR, CDR2 SFDVKD, per germline. There are 15 residues in the CDR3. V lost 5 bases and J lost 2, with 13 bases in between. This CDR3 reads CATSVSTGVTDTQYF. The CDR3 DNA reads as TGTGCCACCAGTGTTTCGACAGGCGTCACAGATACGCAGTATTTT.

This clone was counted once. This chain links TRBV9 with TRBJ1-6; 7 nucleotides match TRBD1. The CDR3 is 16 amino acids. V was pared by 4 bases and J by 4 bases, with 8 bases of the junction left unmatched. Germline CDR1 SGDLS, CDR2 YYNGEE. The CDR3 loop reads CASSLSTGQYNSPLHF. In DNA form, the CDR3 reads TGTGCCAGCAGCCTATCGACAGGGCAGTATAATTCACCCCTCCACTTT. The variable domain in full, with the rest retrieved from reference TRBV9 and TRBJ1-6, is DSGVTQTPKHLITATGQRVTLRCSPRSGDLSVYWYQQSLDQGLQFLIQYYNGEERAKGNILERFSAQQFPDLHSELNLSSLELGDSALYFCASSLSTGQYNSPLHFGNGTRLTVT.

This chain connects TRBV27 to TRBJ2-7; the D gene is possibly TRBD1 (6 bases). Germline CDR1 reads MNHEY; CDR2 reads SMNVEV (reference sequence). Trimming stripped 5 bases from V and 4 bases from J, with 12 bases between. The CDR3 consists of 13 residues. CDR3 protein: CASSRIGGYEQYF. CDR3 nucleotides: TGTGCCAGCAGTCGGATAGGGGGATACGAGCAGTACTTC.

V and J are TRBV10-3 and TRBJ1-5, with a weak D call TRBD1 (5 bases). Deletions cut 0 bases from V and 7 bases from J, with 10 bases between. Germline-derived CDR1 and CDR2 are ENHRY and SYGVKD. The CDR3 runs 14 residues. CDR3 nucleotides: TGTGCCATCAGTGAGTCGACTGGGGGACAGCCCCAGCATTTT. Translating gives CAISESTGGQPQHF.

This chain joins TRBV12-5 and TRBJ1-3; 8 bases line up with TRBD1. The J segment lost 0 bases and the V segment lost 1 base, leaving 5 bases of the junction unmatched. CDR3 length: 17 amino acids. Germline loops: CDR1 LGHNT, CDR2 FRNRAP. DNA of the CDR3: TGTGCTAGTGGTTTGGGGGACAGGTCAAACTCTGGAAACACCATATATTTT. Amino acid sequence: CASGLGDRSNSGNTIYF.

CDR3 in amino acids: CASSNRVGNTIYF. The CDR3 DNA is TGTGCCAGCAGCAATCGGGTTGGAAACACCATATATTTT. This sequence joins TRBV5-6 and TRBJ1-3; the D is unclear. The CDR3 extends over 13 amino acids. Germline values: CDR1 SGHDT, CDR2 YYEEEE. Trimming pared 4 bases from V and 3 bases from J, leaving 8 bases between.

The rearrangement uses TRBV19 and TRBJ2-3, with TRBD2 matching 7 bases. Germline V gene lookup returns CDR1 LNHDA and CDR2 SQIVND (reference sequence). The CDR3 is 14 amino acids. The J segment lost 2 bases and the V segment lost 10 bases, leaving 9 bases of the junction unmatched. The CDR3, as DNA: TGTGCCATCTCCAGCGGGACCCCCACAGATACGCAGTATTTT. The encoded protein is CAISSGTPTDTQYF.

The chain uses TRBV12-2 and TRBJ2-2; the D call in the table, TRBD2, was not verified against the DNA. TRBV12-2 is reported as a pseudogene. The length of the CDR3 is 18 residues. CDR3 in DNA: TGTGCAAGTCGCTTAGGGCGGGAGGGGATGTCGCGGACCGGGGAGCTGTTTTTT. Translated, it gives CASRLGREGMSRTGELFF.

This clone was seen only once. V and J are TRBV10-2 and TRBJ2-7; D is possibly TRBD2 (6 bases). Germline V gives CDR1 WSHSY, CDR2 SAAADI. Trimming pared 9 bases from V and 3 bases from J, leaving 15 bases between. The CDR3 contains 13 residues. The CDR3 nucleotides read TGCGCCAGTCGGAGGGACGCCAACTACGAGCAGTACTTC. Translation gives CASRRDANYEQYF.

The chain is built from TRBV9 and TRBJ2-2, with a tentative D call TRBD2 (5 bases). The CDR3 contains 15 residues. The ends were cut back, 0 bases at V and 5 bases at J, with 11 bases in the middle. Germline CDR1 is SGDLS and CDR2 is YYNGEE. The CDR3 sequence: CASSVVEGITGELFF. CDR3 bases: TGTGCCAGCAGCGTAGTTGAGGGTATAACCGGGGAGCTGTTTTTT.

The V call is TRBV7-8, the J call TRBJ1-2, with D possibly TRBD1 on 6 matching bases. Deletions cut 1 base from V and 4 bases from J, with 13 bases between. CDR3 length equals 15 residues. Germline V gene data show CDR1 as SGHVS and CDR2 as FQNEAQ. The CDR3 DNA reads as TGTGCCAGCAGCTTAGGGGGGCCGGCGATCTATGGCTACACCTTC. Residues: CASSLGGPAIYGYTF.

CDR3 nucleotide sequence: TGTGCCTGGACCCAGAGGGGCGGGAGCTCTGGAAACACCATATATTTT. Translation: CAWTQRGGSSGNTIYF. The chain combines TRBV30 with TRBJ1-3; possible D gene TRBD1, 5 bases. This CDR3 region has 16 residues. V was cut by 4 bases and J by 0 bases, with 16 bases left in between. Germline loops: CDR1 GTSNPN, CDR2 SVGIG (reference sequence).

The CDR3 here is CASSYPFRDRITSYTF. CDR3 coding DNA: TGTGCCAGCAGCTACCCCTTCCGGGACAGGATCACTAGCTACACCTTC. The chain has TRBV11-2 and TRBJ1-2; 8 nucleotides agree with TRBD1. The CDR3 has 16 residues. Trimming at V came to 4 bases and at J to 9 bases, leaving 16 bases not matched to a gene. Germline V lookup: CDR1 SGHAT, CDR2 FQNNGV.

The genes are TRBV29-1 and TRBJ2-5, with D unresolved. Looked up from germline, CDR1 is SQVTM and CDR2 is ANQGSEA. Trimming removed 6 bases from V and 5 bases from J, with 13 bases in between. This CDR3 is built from 12 residues. The chain's CDR3 is CSVNRLMETQYF. CDR3 in DNA: TGCAGCGTAAATAGATTAATGGAGACCCAGTACTTC. The full variable domain, in which reference TRBV29-1 and TRBJ2-5 provide the parts outside the CDR3, is SAVISQKPSRDICQRGTSLTIQCQVDSQVTMMFWYRQQPGQSLTLIATANQGSEATYESGFVIDKFPISRPNLTFSTLTVSNMSPEDSSIYLCSVNRLMETQYFGPGTRLLVL.

CDR3 in amino acids: CASRGTDGSSNTGELFF. CDR3 DNA sequence: TGTGCCAGCAGGGGGACAGACGGATCCTCGAACACCGGGGAGCTGTTTTTT. The chain combines TRBV7-9 with TRBJ2-2; 7 nucleotides match TRBD1. CDR3 size: 17 residues. The V gene end was trimmed by 6 bases and the J gene end by 0 bases; junction bases not matched to a gene: 10. The germline V gene has CDR1 SEHNR and CDR2 FQNEAQ (reference sequence).

The gene calls are TRBV19 and TRBJ2-5; 7 nucleotides match TRBD2. Germline V gives CDR1 LNHDA, CDR2 SQIVND (reference sequence). The trim removed 6 bases at V and 5 bases at J, leaving 9 bases unmatched. The CDR3 has 14 residues. CDR3 bases: TGTGCCAGTAGGCCCGGGGGGAGAGGGGAGACCCAGTACTTC. Its translation: CASRPGGRGETQYF.

The chain has TRBV7-8 and TRBJ2-7; the D is unclear. Germline lookup yields CDR1 SGHVS and CDR2 FQNEAQ. The CDR3 has 11 amino acids. V lost 6 bases and J lost 3, with 6 bases in between. CDR3 protein: CASSVDYEQYV. Written as DNA, the CDR3 is TGTGCCAGCAGTGTCGACTACGAGCAGTACGTC.

The J gene is TRBJ1-2, the V gene TRBV10-2, with D tentatively TRBD1 (6 bases). Trimming cost V 3 bases and J 4 bases, with 15 bases left between them. The CDR3 runs 15 residues. CDR1 is WSHSY and CDR2 is SAAADI in the germline V gene. The CDR3 region is CASSDSADRGYGYTF. CDR3 coding DNA: TGCGCCAGCAGTGATAGTGCGGACAGAGGCTATGGCTACACCTTC.

This clone has only one observation. The gene calls are TRBV5-1 and TRBJ2-6, with D unresolved. V lost 0 bases and J 0 bases, leaving 16 bases between the germline ends. Germline CDR1 reads SGHRS; CDR2 reads YFSETQ. This CDR3 is 19 amino acids long. CDR3 DNA sequence: TGCGCCAGCAGCTTGGGTCTTACACTCTCCCTCTCTGGGGCCAACGTCCTGACTTTC. Translation gives CASSLGLTLSLSGANVLTF.